The text below deals with one T cell receptor beta chain. TCRdb's copy holds only in-frame clones and misses some; the assay was immunoSEQ multiplex PCR. The sample has fewer than 35,000 clones; about 87% are singletons. This specimen comes from a study of PD-1 and CTLA-4 blockade in melanoma. The CDR3 spans 14 residues. V dropped 6 bases and J dropped 4 bases, with 15 bases sitting between them. Germline values: CDR1 SNHLY, CDR2 FYNNEI. The sequencing used CD8+ T cells from peripheral blood, collected from a patient given anti-PD-1 treatment. V gene TRBV2 combines with J gene TRBJ1-2; D ambiguous. The source is a human donor with melanoma. CDR3 loop: CASSDPSLSYGYTF. The CDR3 nucleotides read TGTGCCAGCAGCGACCCGAGCCTGAGCTATGGCTACACCTTC.